The clone carrying this T cell receptor (beta chain) occurred many times. The antigen is undetermined. This specimen belongs to a study of neurological immune-mediated disorders. Study-wide points: Private repertoires in all groups were suggested by the absence of shared CDR3 amino acid sequences among expanded clones across subjects. Levels of TCR clonal expansion peaked in HTLV-1-associated myelopathy and reached their lowest in multiple sclerosis, under those of healthy controls.

The ends lost 2 bases at V and 2 bases at J; junction bases unmatched: 6. This CDR3 has 16 amino acids. Germline V gives CDR1 MDHEN, CDR2 SYDVKM. The cDNA came from 5'RACE, which used 10-nucleotide random UMIs. Every sequencing run produced over 200 million TCR-beta sequences that came from 15-18 subjects. From the 5' RACE reads, TCRdb called clonotypes with MiXCR, one entry per CDR3 protein. Among 20,000 to 30,000 distinct CDR3 sequences listed, over 10% were seen once. The receptor's source is a woman aged 40 to 50 with HTLV-1-associated myelopathy (HAM/TSP). This sequence joins TRBV28 and TRBJ2-7, with 10 bases identical to TRBD2. Sequences were obtained from PBMCs. The CDR3 DNA reads TGTGCCAGCAGTTTAGGGGCTAGCGGGGGCCCCTACGAGCAGTACTTC. This gives the protein CASSLGASGGPYEQYF. The variable domain in full, with the rest retrieved from reference TRBV28 and TRBJ2-7, is DVKVTQSSRYLVKRTGEKVFLECVQDMDHENMFWYRQDPGLGLRLIYFSYDVKMKEKGDIPEGYSVSREKKERFSLILESASTNQTSMYLCASSLGASGGPYEQYFGPGTRLTVT.